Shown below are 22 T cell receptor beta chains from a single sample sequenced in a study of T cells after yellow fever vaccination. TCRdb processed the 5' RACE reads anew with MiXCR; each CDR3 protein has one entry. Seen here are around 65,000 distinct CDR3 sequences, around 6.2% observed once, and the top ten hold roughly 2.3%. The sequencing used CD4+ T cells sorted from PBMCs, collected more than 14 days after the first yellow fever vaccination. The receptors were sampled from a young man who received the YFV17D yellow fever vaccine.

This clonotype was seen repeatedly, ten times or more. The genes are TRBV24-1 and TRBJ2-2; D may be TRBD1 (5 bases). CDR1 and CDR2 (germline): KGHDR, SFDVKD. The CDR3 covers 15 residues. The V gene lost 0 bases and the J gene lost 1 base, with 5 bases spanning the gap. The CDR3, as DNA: TGTGCCACCAGTGATTTGCAGGGGAACACCGGGGAGCTGTTTTTT. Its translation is CATSDLQGNTGELFF.

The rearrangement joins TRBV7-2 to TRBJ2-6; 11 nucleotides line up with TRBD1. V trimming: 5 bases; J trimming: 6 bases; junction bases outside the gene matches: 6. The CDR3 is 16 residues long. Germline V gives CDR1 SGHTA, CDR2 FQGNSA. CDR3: CASSPWTGGEANVLTF. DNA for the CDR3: TGTGCCAGCAGCCCCTGGACAGGGGGCGAGGCCAACGTCCTGACTTTC.

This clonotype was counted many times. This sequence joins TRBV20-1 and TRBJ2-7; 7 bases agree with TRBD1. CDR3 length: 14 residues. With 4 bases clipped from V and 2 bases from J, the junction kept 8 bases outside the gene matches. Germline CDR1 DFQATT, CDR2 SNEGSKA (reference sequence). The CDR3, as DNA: TGCAGTGCTATTTACAGGGGATCCCCCTACGAGCAGTACGTC. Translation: CSAIYRGSPYEQYV.

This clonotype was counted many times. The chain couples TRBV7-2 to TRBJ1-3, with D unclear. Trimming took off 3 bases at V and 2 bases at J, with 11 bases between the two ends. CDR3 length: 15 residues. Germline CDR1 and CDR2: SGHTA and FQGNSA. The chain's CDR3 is CASSFQFEAGNTIYF. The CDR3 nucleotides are TGTGCCAGCAGCTTCCAGTTTGAGGCTGGAAACACCATATATTTT.

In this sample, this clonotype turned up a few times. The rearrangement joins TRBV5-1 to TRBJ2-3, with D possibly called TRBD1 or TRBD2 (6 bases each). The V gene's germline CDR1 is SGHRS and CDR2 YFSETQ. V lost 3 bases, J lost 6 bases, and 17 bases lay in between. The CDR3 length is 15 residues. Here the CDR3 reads CASSSGGRAVDTQYF. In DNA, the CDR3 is TGCGCCAGCAGCTCCGGGGGCCGAGCTGTCGATACGCAGTATTTT.

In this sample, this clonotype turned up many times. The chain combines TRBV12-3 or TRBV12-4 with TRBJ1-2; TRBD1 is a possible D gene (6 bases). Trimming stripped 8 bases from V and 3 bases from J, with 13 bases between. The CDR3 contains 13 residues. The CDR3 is CASREQGYYGYTF. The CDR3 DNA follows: TGTGCCAGCCGAGAACAGGGTTACTATGGCTACACCTTC.

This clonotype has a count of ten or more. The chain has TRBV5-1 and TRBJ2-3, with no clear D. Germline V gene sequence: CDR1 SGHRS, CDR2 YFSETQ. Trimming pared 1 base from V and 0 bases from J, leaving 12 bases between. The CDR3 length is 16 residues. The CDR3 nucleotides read TGCGCCAGCAGCTTGAAAGGGTCCCATAGCACAGATACGCAGTATTTT. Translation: CASSLKGSHSTDTQYF.

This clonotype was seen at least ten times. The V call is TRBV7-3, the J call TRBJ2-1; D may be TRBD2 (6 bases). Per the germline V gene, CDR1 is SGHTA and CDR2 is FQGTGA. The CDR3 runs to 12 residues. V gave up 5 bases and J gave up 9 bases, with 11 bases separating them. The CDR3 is CASSRMGGEQFF. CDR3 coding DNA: TGTGCCAGCAGCCGGATGGGGGGTGAGCAGTTCTTC.

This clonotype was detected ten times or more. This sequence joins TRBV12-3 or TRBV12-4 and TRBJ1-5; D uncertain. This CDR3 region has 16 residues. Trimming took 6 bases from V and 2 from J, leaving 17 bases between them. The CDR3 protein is CASSRRPGDGNQPQHF. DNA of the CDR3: TGTGCCAGCAGCCGACGCCCTGGGGATGGCAATCAGCCCCAGCATTTT.

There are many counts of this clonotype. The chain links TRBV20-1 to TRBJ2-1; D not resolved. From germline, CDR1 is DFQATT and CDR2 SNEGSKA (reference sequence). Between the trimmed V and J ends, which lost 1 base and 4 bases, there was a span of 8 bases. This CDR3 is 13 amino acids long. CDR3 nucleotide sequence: TGCAGTGCTAGAGGAGCCATGTACAATGAGCAGTTCTTC. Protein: CSARGAMYNEQFF.

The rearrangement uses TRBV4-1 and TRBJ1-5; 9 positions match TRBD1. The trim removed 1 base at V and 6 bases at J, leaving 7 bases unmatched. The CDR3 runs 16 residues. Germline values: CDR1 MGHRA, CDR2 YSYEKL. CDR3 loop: CASSQGGTGLVQPQHF. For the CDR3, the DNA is TGCGCCAGCAGCCAAGGAGGGACAGGGTTGGTTCAGCCCCAGCATTTT.

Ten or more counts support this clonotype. In nucleotides, the CDR3 is TGTGCCAGCAGCCCCGGGACAGAGTATGGCTACACCTTC. This sequence encodes CASSPGTEYGYTF. The rearrangement joins TRBV12-3 or TRBV12-4 to TRBJ1-2; 7 positions match TRBD1. V lost 6 bases and J lost 5; bases outside the gene matches: 6. This CDR3 comprises 13 residues.

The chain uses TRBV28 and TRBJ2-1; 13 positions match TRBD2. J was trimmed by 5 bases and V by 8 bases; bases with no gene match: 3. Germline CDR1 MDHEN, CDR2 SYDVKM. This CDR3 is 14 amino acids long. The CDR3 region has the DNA TGTGCCAGCCGGGGACTAGCGGGGAACAATGAGCAGTTCTTC. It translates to CASRGLAGNNEQFF.

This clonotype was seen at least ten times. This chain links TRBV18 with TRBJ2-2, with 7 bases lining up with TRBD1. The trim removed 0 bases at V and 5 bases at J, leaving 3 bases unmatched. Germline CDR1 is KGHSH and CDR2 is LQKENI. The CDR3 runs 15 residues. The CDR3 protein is CASSPPNRGTGELFF. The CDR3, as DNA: TGTGCCAGCTCACCACCCAACAGGGGAACCGGGGAGCTGTTTTTT. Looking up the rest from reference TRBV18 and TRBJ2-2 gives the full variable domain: NAGVMQNPRHLVRRRGQEARLRCSPMKGHSHVYWYRQLPEEGLKFMVYLQKENIIDESGMPKERFSAEFPKEGPSILRIQQVVRGDSAAYFCASSPPNRGTGELFFGEGSRLTVL.

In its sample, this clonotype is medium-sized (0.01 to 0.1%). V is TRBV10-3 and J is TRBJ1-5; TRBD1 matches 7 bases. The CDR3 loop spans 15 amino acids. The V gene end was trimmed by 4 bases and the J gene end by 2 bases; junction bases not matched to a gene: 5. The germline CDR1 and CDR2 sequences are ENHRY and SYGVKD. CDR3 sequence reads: CAISGNRGRNQPQHF. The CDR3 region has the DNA TGTGCCATCAGTGGTAACAGGGGTCGCAATCAGCCCCAGCATTTT.

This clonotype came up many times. CDR3 nucleotides: TGTGCCATCAGGGGACAGGGGGCGATTAACGGGGAGCTGTTTTTT. It translates to CAIRGQGAINGELFF. The chain joins TRBV10-3 to TRBJ2-2, with TRBD1 matching over 12 bases. Trimming took 6 bases from V and 7 from J; bases not matched to a gene: 6. The CDR3 extends over 15 amino acids. The germline V gene encodes CDR1 ENHRY and CDR2 SYGVKD.

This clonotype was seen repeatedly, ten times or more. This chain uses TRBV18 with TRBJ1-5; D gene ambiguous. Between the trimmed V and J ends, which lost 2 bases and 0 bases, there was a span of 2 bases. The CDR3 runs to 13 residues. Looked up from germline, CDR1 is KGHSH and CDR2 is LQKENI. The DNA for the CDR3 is TGTGCCAGCTCACCAGGTAGCAATCAGCCCCAGCATTTT. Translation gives CASSPGSNQPQHF.

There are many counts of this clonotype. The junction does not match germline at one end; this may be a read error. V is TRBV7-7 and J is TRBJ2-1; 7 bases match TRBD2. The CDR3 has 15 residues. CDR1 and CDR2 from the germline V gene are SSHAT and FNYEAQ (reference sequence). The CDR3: CASSRLADSYNEQFF. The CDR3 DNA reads TGTGCTAGCAGTCGACTAGCAGACTCCTACAATGAGCAGTTCTTC. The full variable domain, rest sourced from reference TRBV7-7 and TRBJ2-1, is GAGVSQSPRYKVTKRGQDVTLRCDPISSHATLYWYQQALGQGPEFLTYFNYEAQPDKSGLPSDRFSAERPEGSISTLTIQRTEQRDSAMYRCASSRLADSYNEQFFGPGTRLTVL.

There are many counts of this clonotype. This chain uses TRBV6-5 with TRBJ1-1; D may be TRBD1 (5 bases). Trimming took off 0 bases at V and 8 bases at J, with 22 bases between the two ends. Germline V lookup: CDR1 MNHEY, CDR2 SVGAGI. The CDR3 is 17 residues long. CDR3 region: CASSYSIGRQWGPEAFF. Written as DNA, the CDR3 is TGTGCCAGCAGTTACTCGATTGGACGGCAGTGGGGCCCCGAAGCTTTCTTT.

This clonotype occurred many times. CDR3 coding DNA: TGTGCCAGCAGCGCGTGGGACAGGGAATCTGGTGGCTACACCTTC. Translating gives CASSAWDRESGGYTF. This chain connects TRBV7-9 to TRBJ1-2; 9 bases are shared with TRBD1. J gave up 7 bases and V 5 bases, and 11 bases lay outside the gene matches. The CDR3 runs 15 residues. Germline assignment: CDR1 SEHNR and CDR2 FQNEAQ (reference sequence).

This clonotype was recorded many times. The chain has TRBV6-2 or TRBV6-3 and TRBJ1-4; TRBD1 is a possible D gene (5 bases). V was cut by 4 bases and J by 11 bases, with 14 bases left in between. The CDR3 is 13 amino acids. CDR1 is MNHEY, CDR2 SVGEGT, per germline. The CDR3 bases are TGTGCCAGCAGTTGGACATACCCCGTCAAACTGTTTTTT. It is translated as CASSWTYPVKLFF.

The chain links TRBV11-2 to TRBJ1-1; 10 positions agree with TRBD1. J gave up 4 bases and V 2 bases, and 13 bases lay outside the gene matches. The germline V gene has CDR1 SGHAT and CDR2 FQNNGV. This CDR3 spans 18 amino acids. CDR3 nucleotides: TGTGCCAGCAGCTTAATGGCGACAGGGGGCTCTGGAGGCACTGAAGCTTTCTTT. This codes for CASSLMATGGSGGTEAFF.